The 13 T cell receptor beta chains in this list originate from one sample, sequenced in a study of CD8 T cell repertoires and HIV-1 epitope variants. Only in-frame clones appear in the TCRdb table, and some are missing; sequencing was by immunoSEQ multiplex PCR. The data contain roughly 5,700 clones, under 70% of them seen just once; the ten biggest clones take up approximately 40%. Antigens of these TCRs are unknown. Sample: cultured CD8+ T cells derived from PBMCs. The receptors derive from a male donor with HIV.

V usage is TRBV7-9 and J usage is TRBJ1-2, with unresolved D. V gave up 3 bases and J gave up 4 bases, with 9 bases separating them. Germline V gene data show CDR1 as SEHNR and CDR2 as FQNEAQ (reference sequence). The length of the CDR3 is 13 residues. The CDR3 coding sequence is TGTGCCAGCAGCTTGGGGTATGGCTATGGCTACACCTTC. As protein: CASSLGYGYGYTF.

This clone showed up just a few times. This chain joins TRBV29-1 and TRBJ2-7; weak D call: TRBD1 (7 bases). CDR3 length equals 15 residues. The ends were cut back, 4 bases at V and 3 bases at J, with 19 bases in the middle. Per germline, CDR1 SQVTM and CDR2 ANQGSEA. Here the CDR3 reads CSVAGLSGGGYEQYF. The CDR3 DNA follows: TGCAGCGTTGCTGGTTTGTCAGGGGGAGGCTACGAGCAGTACTTC.

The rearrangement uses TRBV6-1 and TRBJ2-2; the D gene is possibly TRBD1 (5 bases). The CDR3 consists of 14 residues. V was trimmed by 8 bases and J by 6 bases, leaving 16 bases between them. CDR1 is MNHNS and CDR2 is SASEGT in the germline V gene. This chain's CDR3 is CASFSGALSGELFF. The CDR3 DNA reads TGTGCCAGCTTTAGTGGGGCTCTCTCCGGGGAGCTGTTTTTT.

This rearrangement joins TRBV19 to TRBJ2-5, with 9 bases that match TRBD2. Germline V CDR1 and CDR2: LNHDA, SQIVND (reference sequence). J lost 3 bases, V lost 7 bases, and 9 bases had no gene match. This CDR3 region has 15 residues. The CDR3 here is CASTMTSGEEETQYF. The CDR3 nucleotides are TGTGCCAGTACCATGACTAGCGGAGAGGAAGAGACCCAGTACTTC.

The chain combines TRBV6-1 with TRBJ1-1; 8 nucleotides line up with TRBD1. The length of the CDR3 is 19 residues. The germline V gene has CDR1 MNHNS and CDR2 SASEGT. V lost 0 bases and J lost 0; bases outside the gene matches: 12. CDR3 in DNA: TGTGCCAGCAGTGAAGCCCTGGACAGGGCATCTGGGATGAACACTGAAGCTTTCTTT. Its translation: CASSEALDRASGMNTEAFF.

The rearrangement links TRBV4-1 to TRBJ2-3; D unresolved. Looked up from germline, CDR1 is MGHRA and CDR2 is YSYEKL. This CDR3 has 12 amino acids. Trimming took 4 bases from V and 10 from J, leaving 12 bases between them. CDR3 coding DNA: TGCGCCAGCAGCCCAGTAGGGATCGCGCAGTATTTT. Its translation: CASSPVGIAQYF.

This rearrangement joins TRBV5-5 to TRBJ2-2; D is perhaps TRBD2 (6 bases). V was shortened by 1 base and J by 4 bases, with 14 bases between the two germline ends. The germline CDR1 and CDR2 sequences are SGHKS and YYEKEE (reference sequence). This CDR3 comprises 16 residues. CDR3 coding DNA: TGTGCCAGCAGCTTGACGCGGGAAATGGTCACCGGGGAGCTGTTTTTT. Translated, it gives CASSLTREMVTGELFF.

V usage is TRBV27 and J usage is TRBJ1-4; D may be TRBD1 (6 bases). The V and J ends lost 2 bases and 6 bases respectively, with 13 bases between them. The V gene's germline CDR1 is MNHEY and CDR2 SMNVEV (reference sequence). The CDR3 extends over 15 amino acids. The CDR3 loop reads CASSLLSRGDEKLFF. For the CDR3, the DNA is TGTGCCAGCAGTTTACTCAGCAGGGGAGATGAAAAACTGTTTTTT.

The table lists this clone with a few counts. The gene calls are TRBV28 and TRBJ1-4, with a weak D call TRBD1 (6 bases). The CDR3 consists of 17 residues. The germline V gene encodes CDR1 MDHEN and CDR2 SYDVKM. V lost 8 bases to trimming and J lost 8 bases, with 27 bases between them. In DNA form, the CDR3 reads TGTGCCAGCGGAATTCGACAGGCGGGGTTATTCGGAGAAAAACTGTTTTTT. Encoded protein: CASGIRQAGLFGEKLFF.

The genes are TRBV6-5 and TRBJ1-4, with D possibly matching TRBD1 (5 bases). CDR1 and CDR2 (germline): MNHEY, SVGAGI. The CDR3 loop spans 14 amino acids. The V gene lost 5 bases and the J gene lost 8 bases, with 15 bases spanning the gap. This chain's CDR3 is CASSQGAEGEKLFF. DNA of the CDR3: TGTGCCAGCAGTCAAGGGGCCGAGGGGGAAAAACTGTTTTTT.

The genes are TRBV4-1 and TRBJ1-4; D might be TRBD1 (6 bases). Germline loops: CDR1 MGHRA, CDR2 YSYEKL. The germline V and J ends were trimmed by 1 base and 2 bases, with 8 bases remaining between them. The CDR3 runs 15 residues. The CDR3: CASSQVGATNEKLFF. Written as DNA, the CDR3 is TGCGCCAGCAGCCAAGTGGGGGCCACTAATGAAAAACTGTTTTTT.

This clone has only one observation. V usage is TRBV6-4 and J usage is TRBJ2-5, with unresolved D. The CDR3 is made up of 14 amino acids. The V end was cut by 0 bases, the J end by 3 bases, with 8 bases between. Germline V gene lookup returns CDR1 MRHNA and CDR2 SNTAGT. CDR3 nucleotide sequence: TGTGCCAGCAGTGACTCCGAAGCAGAAGAGACCCAGTACTTC. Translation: CASSDSEAEETQYF.

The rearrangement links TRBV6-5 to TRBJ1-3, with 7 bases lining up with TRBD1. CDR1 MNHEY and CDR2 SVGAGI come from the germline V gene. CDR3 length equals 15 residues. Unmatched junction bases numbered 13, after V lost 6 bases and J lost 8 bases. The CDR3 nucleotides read TGTGCCAGCAGCGGGTCGTCAGGGGGTACCGACACCATATATTTT. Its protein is CASSGSSGGTDTIYF.